This TCR beta chain was observed in a study of OX40 agonist ivuxolimab in advanced cancers. Germline loops: CDR1 LNHNV, CDR2 YYDKDF (reference sequence). This CDR3 is built from 15 residues. V was pared by 3 bases and J by 2 bases, with 11 bases between. Profiled with immunoSEQ multiplex PCR; TCRdb holds only in-frame clones, not every one. The table lists 65,000 to 75,000 clones, approximately 90% of them singletons. The sequencing used CD4+ or CD8+ T cells sorted from blood, collected in a trial of the OX40 agonist ivuxolimab. The TCR comes from an adult with an advanced solid tumor such as melanoma, head and neck, liver or kidney cancer. V and J are TRBV15 and TRBJ1-5; D not resolved. The CDR3 is CATSRRLGRNQPQHF. Written as DNA, the CDR3 is TGTGCCACCAGCAGGCGGCTGGGTCGCAATCAGCCCCAGCATTTT.